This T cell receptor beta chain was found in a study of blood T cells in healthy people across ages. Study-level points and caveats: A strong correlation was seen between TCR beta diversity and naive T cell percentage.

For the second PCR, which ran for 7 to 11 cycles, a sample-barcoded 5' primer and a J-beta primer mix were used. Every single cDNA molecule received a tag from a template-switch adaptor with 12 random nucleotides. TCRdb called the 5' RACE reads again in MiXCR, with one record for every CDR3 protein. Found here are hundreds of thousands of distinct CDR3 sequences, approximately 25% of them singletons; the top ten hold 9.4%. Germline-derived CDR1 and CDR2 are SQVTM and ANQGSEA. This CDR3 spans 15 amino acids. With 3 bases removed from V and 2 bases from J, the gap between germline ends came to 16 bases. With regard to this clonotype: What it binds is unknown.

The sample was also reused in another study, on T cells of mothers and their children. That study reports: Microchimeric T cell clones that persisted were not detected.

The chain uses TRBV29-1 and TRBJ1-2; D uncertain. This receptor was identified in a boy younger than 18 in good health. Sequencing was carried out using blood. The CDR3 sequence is CSVDSMRQANYGYTF. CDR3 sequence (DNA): TGCAGCGTTGATTCAATGCGGCAGGCAAACTATGGCTACACCTTC.